The 7 T cell receptor beta chains below come from one sample, sequenced in a study of CD8+ T cells in alopecia areata. The treatment was: oral pan-JAK inhibitor, 5-10 mg twice daily. Reverse transcribed after extraction, RNA yielded cDNA as the sequencing template. Assay: immunoSEQ multiplex PCR; the TCRdb copy retains only in-frame clones and omits some. This sample yields 150,000 to 200,000 clones, of which roughly three fifths are seen a single time; under 1.5% belongs to the top ten. The starting material was CD4+ T cells sorted from blood, obtained at approximately week 50, from a patient treated with tofacitinib. The receptor set was obtained from a human donor with alopecia areata.

The CDR3 protein is CSVRGDGYTF. DNA of the CDR3: TGCAGCGTCAGGGGGGATGGCTACACCTTC. The chain is built from TRBV29-1 and TRBJ1-2, with 7 bases identical to TRBD1. The CDR3 has 10 residues. Germline CDR1 is SQVTM and CDR2 is ANQGSEA. The trim removed 6 bases at V and 6 bases at J, leaving 1 base unmatched.

The chain recombines TRBV6-1 with TRBJ2-5, with a weak D call TRBD1 (6 bases). CDR3 length: 14 residues. Between the trimmed V and J ends, which lost 4 bases and 5 bases, there was a span of 14 bases. Germline CDR1 reads MNHNS; CDR2 reads SASEGT. The CDR3: CASSARTVFETQYF. CDR3 nucleotide sequence: TGTGCCAGCAGTGCCCGGACAGTCTTTGAGACCCAGTACTTC.

The chain has TRBV30 and TRBJ1-2; TRBD1 matches 10 bases. The CDR3 spans 16 residues. Per germline, CDR1 GTSNPN and CDR2 SVGIG (reference sequence). J lost 7 bases, V lost 2 bases, and 13 bases had no gene match. The DNA for the CDR3 is TGTGCCTGGAGTAAGGGGAGCGGGACAGGGGTCGCTGGCTACACCTTC. The encoded protein is CAWSKGSGTGVAGYTF.

As DNA, the CDR3 is TGTGCCAGCAGTAGCGGCACCACCAACTATGGCTACACCTTC. It specifies CASSSGTTNYGYTF. The rearrangement uses TRBV6-5 and TRBJ1-2; unclear D gene. The germline V gene encodes CDR1 MNHEY and CDR2 SVGAGI. The CDR3 covers 14 residues. V was trimmed by 5 bases and J by 2 bases, leaving 12 bases between them.

The rearrangement uses TRBV2 and TRBJ2-2; D ambiguous. Germline CDR1 SNHLY, CDR2 FYNNEI. The CDR3 is made up of 13 amino acids. Trimming stripped 2 bases from V and 4 bases from J, with 5 bases between. CDR3: CASSEPPTGELFF. In DNA form, the CDR3 reads TGTGCCAGCAGTGAACCCCCCACCGGGGAGCTGTTTTTT.

V usage is TRBV11-1 and J usage is TRBJ2-7, with D hard to call. This CDR3 has 12 residues. Germline V CDR1 and CDR2: SGHAT, FQDESV (reference sequence). V lost 8 bases and J 2 bases, leaving 10 bases between the germline ends. The CDR3 DNA follows: TGTGCCAGCGCGTCTGAAACCTACGAGCAGTACTTC. The encoded protein is CASASETYEQYF.

V gene TRBV29-1 combines with J gene TRBJ2-4, with TRBD1 matching 10 bases. CDR3 length: 12 residues. V lost 7 bases, J lost 9 bases, and 6 bases stayed unmatched. Germline V gene sequence: CDR1 SQVTM, CDR2 ANQGSEA. CDR3 loop: CSAGQGESIQYF. CDR3 in DNA: TGCAGCGCAGGACAGGGGGAGAGCATTCAGTACTTC.